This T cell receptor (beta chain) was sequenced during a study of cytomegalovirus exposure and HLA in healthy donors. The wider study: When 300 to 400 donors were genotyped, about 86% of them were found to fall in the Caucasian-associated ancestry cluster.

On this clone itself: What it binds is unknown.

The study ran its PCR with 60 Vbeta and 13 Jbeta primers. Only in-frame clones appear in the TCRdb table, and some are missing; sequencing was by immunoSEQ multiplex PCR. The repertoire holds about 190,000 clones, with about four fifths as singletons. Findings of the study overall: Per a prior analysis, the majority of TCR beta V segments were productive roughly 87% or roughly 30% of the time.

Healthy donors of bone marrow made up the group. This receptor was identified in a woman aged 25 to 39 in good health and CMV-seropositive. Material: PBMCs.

CDR3 nucleotide sequence: TGTGCCAGCAGTTACTCGTCCGGGGTTGGCGGCTACACCTTC. It yields the protein CASSYSSGVGGYTF. The V call is TRBV6-6, the J call TRBJ1-2; D unresolved. CDR1 is MNHNY and CDR2 is SVGAGI in the germline V gene (reference sequence). The V end lost 0 bases, the J end lost 8 bases, and 13 bases lay between the germline ends. The CDR3 sequence is 14 residues long.